A selection of T cell receptor beta chains follows, all from one sample in a study of blood T cell repertoires in COVID-19. The table came from immunoSEQ multiplex PCR; TCRdb's copy has only in-frame clones and leaves some out. The table has about 250,000 clones, just under 85% seen once. The specimen was peripheral blood. Receptors originate from a man of 80 years or more with acute or convalescent COVID-19. CDR3s include the opening cysteine and the closing phenylalanine or tryptophan. The order of the fields is V gene, J gene, CDR3 length, clone size, CDR3 protein. Expanded clones get a size class; other rows say once, few or many, or leave the size out.

V gene: TRBV4-1; J gene: TRBJ1-4; CDR3 length: 16; clone size: -; CDR3 protein: CASSLRDTATNEKLFF
V gene: TRBV4-2; J gene: TRBJ2-7; CDR3 length: 15; clone size: -; CDR3 protein: CASSQAHGRGYEQYF
V gene: TRBV12-3/TRBV12-4; J gene: TRBJ2-3; CDR3 length: 13; clone size: -; CDR3 protein: CASSLGHTDTQYF
V gene: TRBV10-3; J gene: TRBJ2-7; CDR3 length: 12; clone size: -; CDR3 protein: CAISESRYEQYF
V gene: TRBV5-1; J gene: TRBJ1-4; CDR3 length: 14; clone size: -; CDR3 protein: CASSVEDTNEKLFF
V gene: TRBV6-5; J gene: TRBJ2-7; CDR3 length: 14; clone size: -; CDR3 protein: CASSFGTDSYEQYF
V gene: TRBV24-1; J gene: TRBJ1-1; CDR3 length: 12; clone size: -; CDR3 protein: CATSVGSSEAFF
V gene: TRBV5-1; J gene: TRBJ2-1; CDR3 length: 15; clone size: -; CDR3 protein: CASSLASSIHNEQFF
V gene: TRBV3-1/TRBV3-2; J gene: TRBJ1-4; CDR3 length: 16; clone size: -; CDR3 protein: CASSHLEGASNEKLFF
V gene: TRBV4-1; J gene: TRBJ2-7; CDR3 length: 16; clone size: -; CDR3 protein: CASSRDLLRRAHEQYF
V gene: TRBV4-1; J gene: TRBJ2-1; CDR3 length: 17; clone size: few; CDR3 protein: CASSQVTAGRFYNEQFF
V gene: TRBV2; J gene: TRBJ2-7; CDR3 length: 13; clone size: -; CDR3 protein: CASMPRGLNEQYF
V gene: TRBV10-3; J gene: TRBJ1-6; CDR3 length: 14; clone size: -; CDR3 protein: CATGRVGENSPLHF
V gene: TRBV30; J gene: TRBJ2-7; CDR3 length: 12; clone size: -; CDR3 protein: CAWSSGSWEQYF
V gene: TRBV15; J gene: TRBJ2-3; CDR3 length: 15; clone size: -; CDR3 protein: CATRKDRGRTDTQYF
V gene: TRBV6-2/TRBV6-3; J gene: TRBJ2-2; CDR3 length: 17; clone size: -; CDR3 protein: CASSYSAGTSLSGELFF
V gene: TRBV18; J gene: TRBJ2-7; CDR3 length: 15; clone size: -; CDR3 protein: CASSPTGKSSYEQYF
V gene: TRBV7-9; J gene: TRBJ1-5; CDR3 length: 15; clone size: -; CDR3 protein: CASSFWTGQRGPQHF
V gene: TRBV11-2; J gene: TRBJ2-1; CDR3 length: 16; clone size: -; CDR3 protein: CASSRLAGGDYNEQFF
V gene: TRBV6-1; J gene: TRBJ1-4; CDR3 length: 15; clone size: -; CDR3 protein: CASSEFVQGFEKLFF
V gene: TRBV6-2/TRBV6-3; J gene: TRBJ2-4; CDR3 length: 18; clone size: -; CDR3 protein: CASSPGTSGGGRKNIQYF
V gene: TRBV3-1/TRBV3-2; J gene: TRBJ1-5; CDR3 length: 13; clone size: few; CDR3 protein: CASSQAGNQPQHF